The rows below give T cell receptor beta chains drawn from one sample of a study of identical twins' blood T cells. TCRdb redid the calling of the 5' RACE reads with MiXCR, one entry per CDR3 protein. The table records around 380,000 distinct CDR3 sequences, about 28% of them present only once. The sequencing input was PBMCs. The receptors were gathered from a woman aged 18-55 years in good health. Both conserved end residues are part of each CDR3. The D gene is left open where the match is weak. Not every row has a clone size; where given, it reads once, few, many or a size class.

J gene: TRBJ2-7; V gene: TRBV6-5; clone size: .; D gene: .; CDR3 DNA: TGTGCCAGCAGGCGTCAGGCCACCTCCTACGAGCAGTACTTC; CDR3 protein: CASRRQATSYEQYF
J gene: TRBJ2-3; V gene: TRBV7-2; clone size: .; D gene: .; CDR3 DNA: TGTGCCAGCAACTTACCCCGGCGCAACACAGATACGCAGTATTTT; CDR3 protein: CASNLPRRNTDTQYF
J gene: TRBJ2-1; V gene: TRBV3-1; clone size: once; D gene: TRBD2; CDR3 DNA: TGTGCCAGCAGCCAAATGACTAGCGGAAACAATGAGCAGTTCTTC; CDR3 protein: CASSQMTSGNNEQFF
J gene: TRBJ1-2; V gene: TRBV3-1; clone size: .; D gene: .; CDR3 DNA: TGTGCCAGCAGCCAAGCTGGGGGACTGACCTATGGCTACACCTTC; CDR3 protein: CASSQAGGLTYGYTF
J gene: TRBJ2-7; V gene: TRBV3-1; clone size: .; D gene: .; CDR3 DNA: TGTGCCAGCAGCCAAGATCAAGGGCAGTCCTACGAGCAGTACTTC; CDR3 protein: CASSQDQGQSYEQYF
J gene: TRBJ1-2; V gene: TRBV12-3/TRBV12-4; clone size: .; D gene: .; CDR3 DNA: TGTGCCAGCAGTTTAGGATCCGCCTACTATGGCTGCACCTTC; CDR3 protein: CASSLGSAYYGCTF
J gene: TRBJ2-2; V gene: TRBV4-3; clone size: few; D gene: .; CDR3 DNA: TGCGCCAGCAGCCAATCCTCGGGAAGGGCTTCGATGACCGGGGAGCTGTTTTTT; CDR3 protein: CASSQSSGRASMTGELFF
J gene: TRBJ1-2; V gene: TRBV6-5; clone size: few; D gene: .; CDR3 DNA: TGTGCCAGCAGTTACTCGGGGGGAACTAACTATGGCTACACCTTC; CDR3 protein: CASSYSGGTNYGYTF
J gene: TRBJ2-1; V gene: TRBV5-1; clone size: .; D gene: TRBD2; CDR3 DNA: TGCGCCAGCTACCAAGCGGGGCTAAATGAGCAGTTCTTC; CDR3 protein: CASYQAGLNEQFF
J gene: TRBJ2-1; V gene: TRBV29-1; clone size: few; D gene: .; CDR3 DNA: TGCAGCGTTGGGGCGGATTACAATGAGCAGTTCTTC; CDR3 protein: CSVGADYNEQFF
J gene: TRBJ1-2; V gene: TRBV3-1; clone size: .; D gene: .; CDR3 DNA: TGTGCCAGCAGCCAAGTCTTGTCAGGACTCAACTATGGCTACACCTTC; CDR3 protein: CASSQVLSGLNYGYTF
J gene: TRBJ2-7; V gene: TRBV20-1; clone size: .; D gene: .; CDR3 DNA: TGCAGTGCTACCGACCTGATAGCGGAGGAGCAGTACTTC; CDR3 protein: CSATDLIAEEQYF
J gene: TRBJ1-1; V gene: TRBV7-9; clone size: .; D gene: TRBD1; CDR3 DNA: TGTGCCAGCAGCTTACTTGGGATCGAGACAGGGGCTGAAGCTTTCTTT; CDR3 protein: CASSLLGIETGAEAFF
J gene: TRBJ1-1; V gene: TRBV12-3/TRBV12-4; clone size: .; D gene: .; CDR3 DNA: TGTGCCAGCAGTTTTAGGACAGAGGCGAACACTGAAGCTTTCTTT; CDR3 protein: CASSFRTEANTEAFF
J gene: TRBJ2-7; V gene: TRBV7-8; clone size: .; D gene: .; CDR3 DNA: TGTGCCAGCAGCCGGACAACCACCCTGGGTGAGCAGTACTTC; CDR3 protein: CASSRTTTLGEQYF
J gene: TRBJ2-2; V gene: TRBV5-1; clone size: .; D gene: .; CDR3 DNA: TGCGCCAGCACGGCGGGTTGGGGAATGAACACCGGGGAGCTGTTTTTT; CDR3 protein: CASTAGWGMNTGELFF
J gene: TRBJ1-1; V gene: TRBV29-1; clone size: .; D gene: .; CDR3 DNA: TGCAGCGTTTCTGACATAAGGGCCACTGAAGCTTTCTTT; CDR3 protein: CSVSDIRATEAFF
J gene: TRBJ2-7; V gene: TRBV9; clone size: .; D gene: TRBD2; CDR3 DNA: TGTGCCAGCAGCGTAGGGAGACTAGCAGGGGAGCAGTACTTC; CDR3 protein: CASSVGRLAGEQYF
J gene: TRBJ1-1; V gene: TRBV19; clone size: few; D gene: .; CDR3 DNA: TGTGCCAGTAGTATGTCAGGGTGGAACACTGAAGCTTTCTTT; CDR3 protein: CASSMSGWNTEAFF
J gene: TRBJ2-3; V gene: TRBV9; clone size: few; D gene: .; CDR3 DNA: TGTGCCAGCGGATTGGCCGATACGCAGTATTTT; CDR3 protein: CASGLADTQYF
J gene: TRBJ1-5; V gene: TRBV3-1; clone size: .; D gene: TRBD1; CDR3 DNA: TGTGCCAGCAGCCAAGGACAGGGAATATATCAGCCCCAGCATTTT; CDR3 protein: CASSQGQGIYQPQHF
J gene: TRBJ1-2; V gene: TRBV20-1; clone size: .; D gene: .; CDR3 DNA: TGCAGTGCTAGTGACCCCAGCCGGGGCTACACCTTC; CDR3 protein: CSASDPSRGYTF
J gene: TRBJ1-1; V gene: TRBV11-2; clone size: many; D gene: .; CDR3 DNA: TGTGCCAGCAGCTTAGGGGACGGTCCGAACACTGAAGCTTTCTTT; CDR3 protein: CASSLGDGPNTEAFF
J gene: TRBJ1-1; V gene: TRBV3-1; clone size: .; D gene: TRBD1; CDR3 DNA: TGTGCCAGCAGCCAGAGACAGGGAGGCACTTTCTTT; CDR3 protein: CASSQRQGGTFF
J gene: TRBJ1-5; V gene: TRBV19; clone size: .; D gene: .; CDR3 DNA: TGTGCCAGTAGTTCACCAGCCTCCCGGGGGAGTCAGCCCCAGCATTTT; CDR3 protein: CASSSPASRGSQPQHF
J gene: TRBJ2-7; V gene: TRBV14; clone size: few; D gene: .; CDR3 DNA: TGTGCCAGCAGCCACCTAGGTGGCTGGTACGAGCAGTACTTC; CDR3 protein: CASSHLGGWYEQYF
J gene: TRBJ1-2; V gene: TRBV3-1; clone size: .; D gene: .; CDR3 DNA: TGTGCCAGCAGCCAAGCGGGGGTGAGTGGCTACACCTTC; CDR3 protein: CASSQAGVSGYTF
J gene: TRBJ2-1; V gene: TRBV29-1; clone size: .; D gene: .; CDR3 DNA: TGCAGCTTAATCCATGGCAATGAGCAGTTCTTC; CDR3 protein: CSLIHGNEQFF
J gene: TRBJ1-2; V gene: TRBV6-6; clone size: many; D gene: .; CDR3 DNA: TGTGCCAGCAGTTCCCCCTCGGCGGGGTATGGCTACACCTTC; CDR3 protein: CASSSPSAGYGYTF
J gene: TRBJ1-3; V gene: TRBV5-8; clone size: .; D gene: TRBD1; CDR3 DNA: TGTGCCAGCAGCTTGCGTATAGGGGGCAGCTCTGGAAACACCATATATTTT; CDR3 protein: CASSLRIGGSSGNTIYF
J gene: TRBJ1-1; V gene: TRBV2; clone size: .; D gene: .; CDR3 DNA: TGTGCCAGCACCCCAGATTTGTACACTGAAGCTTTCTTT; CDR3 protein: CASTPDLYTEAFF
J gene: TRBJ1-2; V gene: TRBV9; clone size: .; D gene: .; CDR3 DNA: TGTGCCAGCAGCGTAGCAGGGAATGAAGGCTACACCTTC; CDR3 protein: CASSVAGNEGYTF
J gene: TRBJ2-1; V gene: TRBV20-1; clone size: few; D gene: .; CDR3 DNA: TGCAGTGCCGTGGGGGGCCCCTACAATGAGCAGTTCTTC; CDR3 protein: CSAVGGPYNEQFF
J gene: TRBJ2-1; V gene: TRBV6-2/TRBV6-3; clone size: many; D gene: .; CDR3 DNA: TGTGCCAGCAGTTCGGAGCGGACCAACAATGAGCAGTTCTTC; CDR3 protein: CASSSERTNNEQFF
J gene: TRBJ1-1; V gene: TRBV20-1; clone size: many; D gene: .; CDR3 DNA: TGCAGTGCTAGTGCGGGGCGGGACACTGAAGCTTTCTTT; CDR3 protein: CSASAGRDTEAFF
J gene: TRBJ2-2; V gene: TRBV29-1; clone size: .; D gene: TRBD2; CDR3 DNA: TGCAGCGGGTTCGGGACTAGCGGAAACACCGGGGAGCTGTTTTTT; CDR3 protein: CSGFGTSGNTGELFF
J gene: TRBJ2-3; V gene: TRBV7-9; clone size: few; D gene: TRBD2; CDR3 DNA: TGTGCCAGCAGCTTAATGGGAGGGGTCACAGATACGCAGTATTTT; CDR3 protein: CASSLMGGVTDTQYF
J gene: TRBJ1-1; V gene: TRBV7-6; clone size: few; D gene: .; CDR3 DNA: TGTGCCAGCAGCTTAGGACAGGACATGAACACTGAAGCTTTCTTT; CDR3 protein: CASSLGQDMNTEAFF